This TCR beta chain was sequenced in a study of blood T cells in healthy people across ages. Whole-study results and caveats: Getting older went along with TCR beta diversity per million T cells dropping roughly linearly.

It was with a sample-barcoded 5' primer and a J-beta primer mix that a second PCR of about 7 to 12 cycles was run. Every individual sample yielded 2.5 million or more paired-end reads (each containing CDR3). TCRdb recomputed calls from the 5' RACE reads with MiXCR, one row per CDR3 protein. The table includes 1.5 million to 2 million distinct CDR3 sequences, about 30% detected once. V lost 3 bases, J lost 4 bases, and 8 bases stayed unmatched. This CDR3 is built from 16 residues. Per the germline V gene, CDR1 is SEHNR and CDR2 is FQNEAQ (reference sequence). The sample, roughly 9.5 milliliters of peripheral blood, was drawn from each donor. In each sample, at least 7 million PBMCs were isolated. On this clonotype itself: Its antigen is currently unknown.

This chain connects TRBV7-9 to TRBJ2-5; 10 nucleotides agree with TRBD2. The sequenced sample was blood. The source is a woman aged 30 to 39 in good health. As DNA, the CDR3 is TGTGCCAGCAGCTTGGCTAGCGGGGGAGCTCCAGAGACCCAGTACTTC. Translating it yields CASSLASGGAPETQYF.